This TCR beta chain emerged from a study of blood T cell repertoires in COVID-19. Trimming left V 9 bases short and J 8 bases short, with 13 bases between. CDR3 length: 12 residues. Germline CDR1 and CDR2: KGHSH and LQKENI. Libraries were prepared by immunoSEQ multiplex PCR; TCRdb keeps only in-frame clonotypes and omits some of them. The sample holds some 350,000 clones; more than 70% are singletons and the top ten take about 5.4%. Across fewer than 25 US areas, participants ranged in age from roughly 18 to 95 years. The specimen was PBMCs or T cells enriched from blood (not recorded which). V is TRBV18 and J is TRBJ1-4; no definite D call. The clonotype originates from a woman in her 30s who had recovered from COVID-19. CDR3 loop: CASTAGREKLFF. In nucleotides, the CDR3 is TGTGCCAGTACGGCAGGCAGGGAAAAACTGTTTTTT.